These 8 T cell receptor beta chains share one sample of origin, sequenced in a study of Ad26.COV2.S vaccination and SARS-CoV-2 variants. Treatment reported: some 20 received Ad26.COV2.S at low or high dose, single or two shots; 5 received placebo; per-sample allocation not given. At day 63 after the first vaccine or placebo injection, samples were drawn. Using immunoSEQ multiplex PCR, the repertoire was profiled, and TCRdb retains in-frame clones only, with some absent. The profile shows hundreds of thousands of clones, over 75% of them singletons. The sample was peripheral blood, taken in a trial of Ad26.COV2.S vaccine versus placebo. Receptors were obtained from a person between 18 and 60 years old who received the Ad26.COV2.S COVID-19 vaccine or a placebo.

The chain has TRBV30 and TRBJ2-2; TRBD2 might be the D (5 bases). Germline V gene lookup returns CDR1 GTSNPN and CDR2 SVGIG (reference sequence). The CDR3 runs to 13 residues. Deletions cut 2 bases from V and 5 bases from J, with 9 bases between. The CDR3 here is CAWSIPGTGELFF. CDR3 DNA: TGTGCCTGGAGTATACCGGGGACCGGGGAGCTGTTTTTT.

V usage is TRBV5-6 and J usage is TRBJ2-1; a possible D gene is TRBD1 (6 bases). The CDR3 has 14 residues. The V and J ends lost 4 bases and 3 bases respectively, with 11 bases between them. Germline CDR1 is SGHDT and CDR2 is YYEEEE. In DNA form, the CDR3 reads TGTGCCAGCAGCAGGGACATTAGCTACAATGAGCAGTTCTTC. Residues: CASSRDISYNEQFF. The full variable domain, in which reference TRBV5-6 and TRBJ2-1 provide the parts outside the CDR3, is DAGVTQSPTHLIKTRGQQVTLRCSPKSGHDTVSWYQQALGQGPQFIFQYYEEEERQRGNFPDRFSGHQFPNYSSELNVNALLLGDSALYLCASSRDISYNEQFFGPGTRLTVL.

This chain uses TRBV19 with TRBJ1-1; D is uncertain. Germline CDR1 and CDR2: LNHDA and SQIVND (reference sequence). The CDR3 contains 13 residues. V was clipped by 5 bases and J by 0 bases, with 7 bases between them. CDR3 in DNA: TGTGCCAGTAGTCTCTACATGAACACTGAAGCTTTCTTT. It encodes CASSLYMNTEAFF.

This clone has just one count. As DNA, the CDR3 is TGTGCCTGGAGTGCCCCTGAAGCTTTCTTT. Translation gives CAWSAPEAFF. The chain employs TRBV30 and TRBJ1-1; no clear D gene. This CDR3 has 10 amino acids. The germline V gene has CDR1 GTSNPN and CDR2 SVGIG (reference sequence). Trimming shortened V by 1 base and J by 6 bases, and 3 bases separated the two germline ends. The full variable domain, with the rest looked up from reference TRBV30 and TRBJ1-1, is SQTIHQWPATLVQPVGSPLSLECTVEGTSNPNLYWYRQAAGRGLQLLFYSVGIGQISSEVPQNLSASRPQDRQFILSSKKLLLSDSGFYLCAWSAPEAFFGQGTRLTVV.

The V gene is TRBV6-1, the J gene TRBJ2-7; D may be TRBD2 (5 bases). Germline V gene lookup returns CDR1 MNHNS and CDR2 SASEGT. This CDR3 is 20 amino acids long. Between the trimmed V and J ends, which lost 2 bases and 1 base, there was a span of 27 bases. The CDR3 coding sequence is TGTGCCAGCAGTGAAATGGGGATGGGAGCAGGTCGATCGGAATCCTACGAGCAGTACTTC. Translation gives CASSEMGMGAGRSESYEQYF.

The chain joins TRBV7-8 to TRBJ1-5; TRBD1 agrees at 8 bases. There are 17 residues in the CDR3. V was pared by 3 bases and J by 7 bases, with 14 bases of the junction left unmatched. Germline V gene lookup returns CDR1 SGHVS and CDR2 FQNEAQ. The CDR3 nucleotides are TGTGCCAGCAGCTTCTACCGGCCGGACAGGGTTTTCCAGCCCCAGCATTTT. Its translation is CASSFYRPDRVFQPQHF.

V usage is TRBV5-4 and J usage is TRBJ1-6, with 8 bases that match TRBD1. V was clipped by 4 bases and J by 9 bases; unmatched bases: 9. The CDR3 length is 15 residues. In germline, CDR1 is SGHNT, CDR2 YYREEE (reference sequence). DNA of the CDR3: TGTGCCAGCAGCGCCGGACAGGGAGTAGGTTCACCCCTCCACTTT. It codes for CASSAGQGVGSPLHF.

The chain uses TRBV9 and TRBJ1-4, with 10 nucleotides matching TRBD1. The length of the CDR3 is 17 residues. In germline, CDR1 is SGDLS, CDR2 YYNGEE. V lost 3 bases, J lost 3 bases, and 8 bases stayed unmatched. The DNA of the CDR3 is TGTGCCAGCAGCGGGGGACAGGGGCTTTTGTCTAATGAAAAACTGTTTTTT. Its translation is CASSGGQGLLSNEKLFF.